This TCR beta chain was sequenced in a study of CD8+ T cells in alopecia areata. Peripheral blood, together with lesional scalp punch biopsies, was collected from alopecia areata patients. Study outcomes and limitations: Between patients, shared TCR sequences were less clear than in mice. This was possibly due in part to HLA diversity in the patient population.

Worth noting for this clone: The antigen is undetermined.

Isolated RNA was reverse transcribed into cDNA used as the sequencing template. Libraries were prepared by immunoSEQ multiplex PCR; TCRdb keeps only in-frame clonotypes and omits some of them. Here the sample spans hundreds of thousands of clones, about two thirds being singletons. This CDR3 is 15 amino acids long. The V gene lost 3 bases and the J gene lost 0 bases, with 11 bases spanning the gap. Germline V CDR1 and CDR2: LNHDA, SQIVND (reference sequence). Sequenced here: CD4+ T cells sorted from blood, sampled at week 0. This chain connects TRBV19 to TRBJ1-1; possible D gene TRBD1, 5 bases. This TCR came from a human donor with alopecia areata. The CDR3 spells CASSMIGTMNTEAFF. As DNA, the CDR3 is TGTGCCAGTAGTATGATCGGGACCATGAACACTGAAGCTTTCTTT.